These 20 T cell receptor beta chains share one sample of origin, sequenced in a study of blood T cell repertoires in COVID-19. Sequenced by immunoSEQ multiplex PCR; TCRdb stores in-frame clones only, minus some. Counted here are 120,000 to 150,000 clones, around 90% occurring once; the ten biggest clones make up roughly 5%. Sample: peripheral blood. The receptors originated from a human donor in a cohort sampled during active COVID-19.

J is TRBJ1-1 and V is TRBV12-3 or TRBV12-4; a possible D gene is TRBD1 (5 bases). Between the trimmed V and J ends, which lost 2 bases and 6 bases, there was a span of 7 bases. The CDR3 loop spans 12 amino acids. Here the CDR3 reads CASSLQGSEAFF. CDR3 DNA: TGTGCCAGCAGTTTACAGGGTTCTGAAGCTTTCTTT.

The chain links TRBV11-2 to TRBJ2-6, with a possible D match to TRBD2 (6 bases). Trimming took 5 bases from V and 3 from J, leaving 11 bases between them. Germline values: CDR1 SGHAT, CDR2 FQNNGV. The CDR3 covers 15 residues. CDR3 DNA sequence: TGTGCCAGCAGCCTCGCGGGGAATGGGGCCAACGTCCTGACTTTC. This translates into CASSLAGNGANVLTF.

This clone was picked up a small number of times. This chain connects TRBV27 to TRBJ2-1; possibly TRBD1 for D (5 bases). V shed 2 bases and J shed 7 bases, with 15 bases lying between them. From germline, CDR1 is MNHEY and CDR2 SMNVEV (reference sequence). This CDR3 is 15 amino acids long. The DNA of the CDR3 is TGTGCCAGCAGTTTACTCCCCAGGGATCGTAATGAGCAGTTCTTC. Protein sequence: CASSLLPRDRNEQFF.

V and J are TRBV10-2 and TRBJ2-5, with TRBD2 matching over 7 bases. The V gene end was trimmed by 3 bases and the J gene end by 4 bases; junction bases not matched to a gene: 5. CDR1 is WSHSY, CDR2 SAAADI, per germline. This CDR3 contains 14 residues. The CDR3 region has the DNA TGCGCCAGCAGTGACCCGGGGAGGGCAGAGACCCAGTACTTC. Residues: CASSDPGRAETQYF.

J is TRBJ1-2 and V is TRBV9; no clear D gene. The CDR3 has 15 amino acids. V was trimmed by 0 bases and J by 2 bases, leaving 11 bases between them. Per the germline V gene, CDR1 is SGDLS and CDR2 is YYNGEE. CDR3 protein: CASSVGAGINYGYTF. CDR3 in DNA: TGTGCCAGCAGCGTAGGTGCGGGAATCAACTATGGCTACACCTTC.

This chain connects TRBV28 to TRBJ2-3, with TRBD2 matching 11 bases. The CDR3 contains 18 residues. In germline, CDR1 is MDHEN, CDR2 SYDVKM. With V trimmed by 4 bases and J by 0 bases, 9 bases remained unmatched. This chain's CDR3 is CASSSLPSGGMSTDTQYF. For the CDR3, the DNA is TGTGCCAGCAGTTCTCTTCCTAGCGGGGGGATGAGCACAGATACGCAGTATTTT.

This clone was seen ten or more times. The chain couples TRBV7-8 to TRBJ1-1; a possible D gene is TRBD1 (6 bases). Looked up from germline, CDR1 is SGHVS and CDR2 is FQNEAQ. The germline V and J ends were trimmed by 5 bases and 1 base, with 11 bases remaining between them. The CDR3 length is 14 residues. The CDR3 loop is CASSQYRENTEAFF. CDR3 in DNA: TGTGCCAGCAGCCAATACAGGGAGAACACTGAAGCTTTCTTT. The whole variable domain, remainder taken from reference TRBV7-8 and TRBJ1-1, is GAGVSQSPRYKVAKRGQDVALRCDPISGHVSLFWYQQALGQGPEFLTYFQNEAQLDKSGLPSDRFFAERPEGSVSTLKIQRTQQEDSAVYLCASSQYRENTEAFFGQGTRLTVV.

The chain uses TRBV30 and TRBJ1-1; D unclear. V was clipped by 4 bases and J by 4 bases, with 13 bases between them. Germline lookup yields CDR1 GTSNPN and CDR2 SVGIG (reference sequence). The CDR3 consists of 13 residues. CDR3 bases: TGTGCCTGGACCCCCGGGGTGGCCACTGAAGCTTTCTTT. It encodes CAWTPGVATEAFF.

This chain uses TRBV19 with TRBJ2-2; D is uncertain. The V gene lost 11 bases and the J gene lost 0 bases, with 13 bases spanning the gap. CDR1 and CDR2 from the germline V gene are LNHDA and SQIVND (reference sequence). The CDR3 covers 14 residues. CDR3 loop: CASSGHANTGELFF. Written as DNA, the CDR3 is TGTGCCTCGTCAGGCCACGCGAACACCGGGGAGCTGTTTTTT.

The CDR3 is CASSLQVNTEAFF. CDR3 bases: TGTGCCAGCAGTTTACAGGTGAACACTGAAGCTTTCTTT. The rearrangement links TRBV27 to TRBJ1-1; D is ambiguous. Per the germline V gene, CDR1 is MNHEY and CDR2 is SMNVEV (reference sequence). The V and J ends lost 2 bases and 0 bases respectively, with 4 bases between them. The CDR3 has 13 amino acids.

In regard to this clone: Additional DNA sequences in this sample encode the identical CDR3. The chain joins TRBV2 to TRBJ2-2; perhaps TRBD2 as D (6 bases). CDR3 length: 13 residues. Germline assignment: CDR1 SNHLY and CDR2 FYNNEI. The V gene lost 10 bases and the J gene lost 3 bases, with 12 bases spanning the gap. CDR3 region: CATRLGDTGELFF. The CDR3 DNA sequence: TGTGCCACTCGACTAGGCGACACCGGGGAGCTGTTTTTT.

The chain joins TRBV5-1 to TRBJ1-2, with a possible D match to TRBD1 (5 bases). V was shortened by 4 bases and J by 4 bases, with 11 bases between the two germline ends. CDR3 length equals 13 residues. The germline gives CDR1 SGHRS, CDR2 YFSETQ. In nucleotides, the CDR3 is TGCGCCAGCAGCGGCGGGACGGTCTATGGCTACACCTTC. It specifies CASSGGTVYGYTF.

This chain uses TRBV7-9 with TRBJ1-2, with 8 nucleotides matching TRBD1. The CDR3 covers 14 residues. The trim removed 5 bases at V and 5 bases at J, leaving 7 bases unmatched. Germline lookup yields CDR1 SEHNR and CDR2 FQNEAQ (reference sequence). CDR3 bases: TGTGCCAGCAGCCCGACCGGACAGGGATATGGCTACACCTTC. It yields the protein CASSPTGQGYGYTF.

Written as DNA, the CDR3 is TGTGCCAGCAGCCGCGGACTAGCGGGTTCTAATGAGCAGTTCTTC. Protein sequence: CASSRGLAGSNEQFF. This sequence joins TRBV5-6 and TRBJ2-1; 11 bases match TRBD2. The V gene's germline CDR1 is SGHDT and CDR2 YYEEEE. The CDR3 totals 15 residues. V was clipped by 4 bases and J by 7 bases; unmatched bases: 7.

The chain couples TRBV27 to TRBJ2-3; possibly TRBD2 for D (7 bases). Trimming took off 5 bases at V and 3 bases at J, with 21 bases between the two ends. Per germline, CDR1 MNHEY and CDR2 SMNVEV (reference sequence). The CDR3 loop spans 17 amino acids. The CDR3 bases are TGTGCCAGCAGTCGGGACACTAGCGTCCCGAATACAGATACGCAGTATTTT. Its translation: CASSRDTSVPNTDTQYF.

This clone was counted a few times. The chain joins TRBV19 to TRBJ2-3, with D maybe TRBD1 (6 bases). Germline V gene sequence: CDR1 LNHDA, CDR2 SQIVND (reference sequence). V was clipped by 2 bases and J by 1 base, with 16 bases between them. This CDR3 has 17 residues. CDR3: CASSISGGRFGTDTQYF. DNA of the CDR3: TGTGCCAGTAGTATATCTGGGGGCCGGTTTGGCACAGATACGCAGTATTTT. The complete variable domain, with remaining parts taken from reference TRBV19 and TRBJ2-3, reads DGGITQSPKYLFRKEGQNVTLSCEQNLNHDAMYWYRQDPGQGLRLIYYSQIVNDFQKGDIAEGYSVSREKKESFPLTVTSAQKNPTAFYLCASSISGGRFGTDTQYFGPGTRLTVL.

This clone is a singleton in its sample. This chain links TRBV28 with TRBJ1-2; no clear D. The CDR3 length is 12 residues. Trimming left V 6 bases short and J 1 base short, with 6 bases between. CDR1 and CDR2 from the germline V gene are MDHEN and SYDVKM. The CDR3 DNA reads as TGTGCCAGCAGATACATTAACTATGGCTACACCTTC. It encodes CASRYINYGYTF.

The CDR3 region has the DNA TGTGCCAGCAGTGCCAGGGGCGTTTATAATTCACCCCTCCACTTT. Its protein is CASSARGVYNSPLHF. The rearrangement uses TRBV2 and TRBJ1-6, with D perhaps matching TRBD1 (6 bases). Germline V lookup: CDR1 SNHLY, CDR2 FYNNEI. CDR3 length: 15 residues. V shed 4 bases and J shed 4 bases, with 11 bases lying between them.

V usage is TRBV28 and J usage is TRBJ1-5, with D unclear. Germline CDR1 reads MDHEN; CDR2 reads SYDVKM. The CDR3 is 16 amino acids. V was shortened by 5 bases and J by 1 base, with 15 bases between the two germline ends. The CDR3 sequence: CASSLGSSASNQPQHF. The DNA for the CDR3 is TGTGCCAGCAGTCTCGGTTCGAGTGCGAGCAATCAGCCCCAGCATTTT.

The chain carries TRBV2 and TRBJ2-6, with a weak D call TRBD1 (6 bases). Germline V gene data show CDR1 as SNHLY and CDR2 as FYNNEI. Trimming stripped 7 bases from V and 4 bases from J, with 14 bases between. The CDR3 sequence is 15 residues long. CDR3 bases: TGTGCCAGCACCCTACAGGGCGCGGGGGCCAACGTCCTGACTTTC. Protein: CASTLQGAGANVLTF.